Below, one T cell receptor beta chain is given with its context. The antigen is unknown. This sample was taken from a study of long-term antiretroviral therapy in people with HIV. This was the immunoSEQ v3.0 assay at survey level. Produced via immunoSEQ multiplex PCR; TCRdb's table is partial and in-frame only. The repertoire includes tens of thousands of clones, about 84% of them detected once, and 8.8% sits in the top ten. General study findings and limits: Once patients were on ART, diversity went higher but still fell short of transplant donor controls.

The sequence was obtained from a man aged 40-50 years with HIV. The source was unsorted PBMCs, collected about 5 years after starting antiretroviral therapy.

CDR3 sequence (DNA): TGTGCCAGCAGCTTAGTTGAGCAGTTCTTC. Translated, it gives CASSLVEQFF. The chain couples TRBV7-8 to TRBJ2-1; D call uncertain. V lost 1 base and J lost 9, with 1 base in between. This CDR3 has 10 residues. Germline lookup yields CDR1 SGHVS and CDR2 FQNEAQ.